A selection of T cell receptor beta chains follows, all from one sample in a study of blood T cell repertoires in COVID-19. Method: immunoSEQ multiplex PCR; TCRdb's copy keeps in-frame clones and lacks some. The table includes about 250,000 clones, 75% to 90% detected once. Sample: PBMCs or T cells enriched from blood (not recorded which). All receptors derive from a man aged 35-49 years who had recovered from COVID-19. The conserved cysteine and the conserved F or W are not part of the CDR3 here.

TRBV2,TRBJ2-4,ASSEAAGGLAKNIQY
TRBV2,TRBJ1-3,ASKTYRESGNTIY
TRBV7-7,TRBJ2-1,ASSLTSGRAGEQF
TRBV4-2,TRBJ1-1,ASSQDLGGGDTEAF
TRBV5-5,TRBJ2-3,ASSLPLGTGNNWDTQY
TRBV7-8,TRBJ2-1,ASSLYPSPAGPYNEQF
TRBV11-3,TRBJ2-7,ASSLDFSVTYEQY
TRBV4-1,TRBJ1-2,ASSQVISDSYGYT
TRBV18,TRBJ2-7,ASSHLDSYEQY
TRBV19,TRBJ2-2,ASSFQNTGELF
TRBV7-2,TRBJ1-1,ASRSAGTGIQNTEAF
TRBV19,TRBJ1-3,ASSRSSWTGGPGNTIY
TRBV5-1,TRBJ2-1,ASSFRGGAYEQF
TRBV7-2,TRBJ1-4,ASSPGQEKLF
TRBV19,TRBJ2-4,ASSEDFRTRVAKNIQY
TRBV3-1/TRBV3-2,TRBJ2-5,ASSQDLYSTRETQY
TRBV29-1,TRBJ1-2,SVEERNYGYT
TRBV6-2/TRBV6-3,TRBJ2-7,ASSFSSYEQY
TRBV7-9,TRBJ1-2,ASSSTDRAWFYGYT
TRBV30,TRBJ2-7,AWTGLTYEQY
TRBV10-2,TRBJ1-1,ASSGRYTEAF
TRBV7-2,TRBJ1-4,ASRQSPTNEKLF
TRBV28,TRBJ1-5,ASLQVFGNQPQH
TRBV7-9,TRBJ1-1,ASSLDSSNTEAF
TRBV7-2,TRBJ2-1,ASSLARTSSYNEQF
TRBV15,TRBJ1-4,ATSTGQTTNEKLF
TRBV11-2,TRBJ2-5,ASSLVSIGQGSETQY
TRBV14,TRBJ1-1,ASSRGLQNTEAF
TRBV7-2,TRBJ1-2,ASSKGQGGGYT
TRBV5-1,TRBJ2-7,ASSRTGNYEQY
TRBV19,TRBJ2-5,ASSISSVTQETQY
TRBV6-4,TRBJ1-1,ASSATWDSDTEAF
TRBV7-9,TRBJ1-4,ASSPGQGREKLF